This T cell receptor beta chain was sequenced for a study of CD8 T cells in Susac syndrome. Trimming shortened V by 2 bases and J by 5 bases, and 12 bases separated the two germline ends. The CDR3 runs 15 residues. Random hexamers primed reverse transcription of roughly 0.5 to 1 ug RNA. Multiplex immunoSEQ PCR targeted 54 Vbeta and 13 Jbeta TCR beta segments. Each CDR3 protein gets one entry after TCRdb re-called the immunoSEQ multiplex PCR reads with MiXCR. The sample lists roughly 200,000 distinct CDR3 sequences, about 94% occurring once. Both CD4+ and CD8+ T cells were negatively isolated, and TEMRA cells underwent FACS enrichment.

Sequences were obtained from CD4+ T cells from PBMCs. The gene calls are TRBV12-3 or TRBV12-4 and TRBJ2-2; TRBD1 might be the D (6 bases). This TCR was sampled from a human donor in good health. The CDR3 coding sequence is TGTGCCAGCAGTTTACGGCAGGGGTGGACCGGGGAGCTGTTTTTT. Translating it yields CASSLRQGWTGELFF.